This T cell receptor beta chain stems from a study of tumor-infiltrating lymphocytes in primary liver carcinoma. Study summary: There were tumors of stage T1-T3 N0M0, each 4.2 to 10 cm across.

This CDR3 is built from 18 residues. A primer in the constant region served to generate TCR beta cDNA from approximately 450 ng of total RNA. Three nested multiplex PCR rounds of slightly modified ARM-PCR generated TCR beta libraries. The opening two PCR rounds, about 11 cycles each, paired TRBV1-TRBV30 forward primers with a C-beta reverse primer. TCRdb re-derived calls from the multiplex PCR reads in MiXCR, one entry per CDR3 protein. The table lists some 51,000 distinct CDR3 sequences, over 70% of them singletons. Co-extracting RNA and DNA was done with about 20-33 mg of unsorted bulk tissue as input. Notes on this clonotype: Its target is unknown. A read error may account for a junction end that differs from germline.

Findings and limits, study-wide: Tumor region pairs showed greater overlap than either tumor-adjacent or tumor-blood pairs did.

The sequence came from a man aged 40-50 years with primary liver carcinoma and hepatitis B virus infection. Material: liver tumor tissue from sampling region 3. Subset specified: tumor region T3, left-lateral pole. This chain uses TRBV12-3 or TRBV12-4 with TRBJ2-7; 9 bases fit TRBD2. The CDR3 loop is CASSLIFSTHAGGYEQYF. Here the CDR3 DNA reads TGTGCTAGCAGTTTAATCTTTAGCACCCACGCGGGAGGGTACGAGCAGTACTTC.